These T cell receptor beta chains were read from a single sample in a study of blood T cell repertoires in COVID-19. Here immunoSEQ multiplex PCR was the method, and the copy in TCRdb shows in-frame clones only, minus some. The table lists approximately 150,000 clones, 80% to 85% of them singletons. Sequencing was performed on peripheral blood. Source of these receptors: a man aged 55 to 70 with acute or convalescent COVID-19. Both conserved end residues are part of each CDR3. A D gene is named only where the DNA matches it firmly. Some rows have no size entry. The others give once, few or many, or a class for an expanded clone.

abundance	v_gene	j_gene	d_gene	CDR3nt	CDR3aa
once	TRBV7-8	TRBJ1-2	TRBD1	TGTGCCACCCGAGCCTCGACAGGGGGCGCCTCCTATGGCTACACCTTC	CATRASTGGASYGYTF
-	TRBV5-1	TRBJ2-1	-	TGCGCCAGCAGCTTGGCTAGGCAGGGGTTTGAGCAGTTCTTC	CASSLARQGFEQFF
-	TRBV2	TRBJ2-3	-	TGTGCCAGCAAGCTAGCTTCGAGCACAGATACGCAGTATTTT	CASKLASSTDTQYF
-	TRBV9	TRBJ1-1	-	TGTGCCAGCAGCGTCAGAGACTCCTCCGTGAACACTGAAGCTTTCTTT	CASSVRDSSVNTEAFF
few	TRBV6-5	TRBJ2-7	-	TGTGCCAGCAGTTCCTTTGGGGCTGCCGAGCAGTACTTC	CASSSFGAAEQYF
-	TRBV3-1/TRBV3-2	TRBJ1-2	-	TGTGCCAGCAGCCAAGTCAGGGTTCTAGGTGGCTACACCTTC	CASSQVRVLGGYTF
-	TRBV29-1	TRBJ1-1	TRBD1	TGCAGCGTAGTGACAGGGGGCAACACTGAAGCTTTCTTT	CSVVTGGNTEAFF
-	TRBV7-2	TRBJ2-1	TRBD2	TGTGCCAGCAGCTCCTCCGGGACTAGCGGGTACAATGAGCAGTTCTTC	CASSSSGTSGYNEQFF
-	TRBV10-1	TRBJ2-2	-	TGCGCCAGCAGTGAGTCCAGGGCCCCGAACACCGGGGAGCTGTTTTTT	CASSESRAPNTGELFF
-	TRBV5-4	TRBJ2-2	TRBD1	TGTGCCAGCAGCTTAAGGGGGCGAACCGGGGAGCTGTTTTTT	CASSLRGRTGELFF
-	TRBV24-1	TRBJ2-3	TRBD2	TGTGCCACCAGTGACCGTGGGACTAGCGGGGGTCATACAGATACGCAGTATTTT	CATSDRGTSGGHTDTQYF
-	TRBV6-5	TRBJ2-2	-	TGTGCCAGCAGTTACTCGGGCCTGGGCACCGGGGAGCTGTTTTTT	CASSYSGLGTGELFF
few	TRBV3-1/TRBV3-2	TRBJ2-1	TRBD2	TGTGCCAGCAGCCAAGGGCTAGCGGGGGGCAACAATGAGCAGTTCTTC	CASSQGLAGGNNEQFF
-	TRBV11-2	TRBJ2-7	-	TGTGCCAGCAGCTTAAGGACTGGAGAGCAGTACTTC	CASSLRTGEQYF
-	TRBV21-1	TRBJ1-5	-	TGTGCCAGCAGCCCCCTGGGACAGCTAGATATCCGCAATCAGCCCCAGCATTTT	CASSPLGQLDIRNQPQHF
-	TRBV21-1	TRBJ1-3	-	TGTGCCAGCAGCACTGACAGGCCCTCTGGAAACACCATATATTTT	CASSTDRPSGNTIYF
-	TRBV20-1	TRBJ2-4	-	TGCAGTGCTAGCCCAGAGGACATTCAGTACTTC	CSASPEDIQYF
-	TRBV7-8	TRBJ1-1	TRBD1	TGTGCCAGCAGCTTAGCTACAGGGGGAAACACTGAAGCTTTCTTT	CASSLATGGNTEAFF
-	TRBV14	TRBJ1-3	-	TGTGCCAGCAGCCCTCGGGGAGCGTATCCTGGAAACACCATATATTTT	CASSPRGAYPGNTIYF
-	TRBV27	TRBJ2-3	-	TGTGCCACCGGGAGTGCGGACTTCACAGATACGCAGTATTTT	CATGSADFTDTQYF
-	TRBV28	TRBJ1-5	-	TGTGCCAGCAGTTTAGGGTCCGGGGGAAGTAATCAGCCCCAGCATTTT	CASSLGSGGSNQPQHF
-	TRBV5-1	TRBJ2-2	TRBD2	TGCGCCAGCAGCGCGACCGGGACTAGCGGGAGATCCAACACCGGGGAGCTGTTTTTT	CASSATGTSGRSNTGELFF
-	TRBV29-1	TRBJ1-2	-	TGCAGCGCGACAGATAACTATGGCTACACCTTC	CSATDNYGYTF
-	TRBV3-1/TRBV3-2	TRBJ2-7	-	TGTGCCAGCAGCCAAGGCGGGACAGTCCATTACGAGCAGTACTTC	CASSQGGTVHYEQYF
-	TRBV29-1	TRBJ2-7	-	TGCAGCGTCACGCGGGGTGCGGGCGAGCAGTACTTC	CSVTRGAGEQYF
-	TRBV9	TRBJ1-2	TRBD1	TGTGCCAGCAGCTCAACAGGGGACTATGGCTACACCTTC	CASSSTGDYGYTF
-	TRBV3-1/TRBV3-2	TRBJ2-7	TRBD2	TGTGCCAGCAGCCAGACTAGCGGGAGAAGTGAGCAGTACTTC	CASSQTSGRSEQYF
-	TRBV6-6	TRBJ2-1	-	TGTGCCAGCAGTTACTCTGAGGGTGGGAATGAGCAGTTCTTC	CASSYSEGGNEQFF
-	TRBV9	TRBJ2-3	TRBD2	TGTGCCAGCAGCGAGACTAGCGGGGGACGTGGGTTGGCAGATACGCAGTATTTT	CASSETSGGRGLADTQYF
-	TRBV27	TRBJ2-1	-	TGTGCCAGCAGCCCCCCAAGTGGGGACGGACAGTTGGAGCAGTTCTTC	CASSPPSGDGQLEQFF
-	TRBV7-2	TRBJ2-3	-	TGTGCCAGCAGCTTAGCTGCAGGGGTATACACAGATACGCAGTATTTT	CASSLAAGVYTDTQYF
-	TRBV4-2	TRBJ2-3	TRBD2	TGTGCCAGCAGCGAAGGACTAGCGGGGAGAGATACGCAGTATTTT	CASSEGLAGRDTQYF
many	TRBV9	TRBJ1-2	TRBD1	TGTGCCAGCAGCGTAAAGGGGACAGGGGATGGCTACACCTTC	CASSVKGTGDGYTF
-	TRBV19	TRBJ1-3	-	TGTGCCAGTAGTGGCAGGAATACTGGAAACACCATATATTTT	CASSGRNTGNTIYF
-	TRBV14	TRBJ1-6	TRBD1	TGTGCCAGCAGCCAGCAGGGGGGCAGCGGTTCACCCCTCCACTTT	CASSQQGGSGSPLHF
-	TRBV5-6	TRBJ2-2	TRBD2	TGTGCCAGCAGCTACAGTCCGAGACTAGCGGGAACGAACACCGGGGAGCTGTTTTTT	CASSYSPRLAGTNTGELFF